The TCR beta chain described here comes from a study of blood T cell repertoires in COVID-19. Trimming took off 9 bases at V and 5 bases at J, with 16 bases between the two ends. The CDR3 runs 13 residues. Authors' data handling: Amplification of reference gene primers provided the estimated nucleated cell counts. Produced via immunoSEQ multiplex PCR; TCRdb's table is partial and in-frame only. V, J and clone size reflect that table, while D and trimming were determined from the DNA. The repertoire has about 110,000 clones, about 80% of them found once; the top ten carry 6.6%. This clonotype was sampled from a woman in her forties or fifties with acute or convalescent COVID-19. The chain links TRBV12-3 or TRBV12-4 to TRBJ1-1; D gene ambiguous. Sample: peripheral blood. In nucleotides, the CDR3 is TGTGCCAGTTTTGCGGGTGTCGGAACTGAAGCTTTCTTT. It encodes CASFAGVGTEAFF.